The entry below describes one T cell receptor beta chain. What it recognizes is unknown. Each CDR3 protein gets one entry after TCRdb re-called the reads with MiXCR. The top ten hold 10% to 13% of the sample, which has approximately 490,000 distinct CDR3 sequences, over 9% seen once. The data belong to a study of T cell repertoires in cytomegalovirus infection. Overall study context: It can be stated that public TCR beta signatures indicated CMV infection as well as a matching HLA type. Findings and limits, study-wide: CMV-specific HLA-C-restricted TCR beta clonotypes dominated the ex vivo response.

Germline CDR1 reads MDHEN; CDR2 reads SYDVKM. This CDR3 is built from 16 residues. V was clipped by 5 bases and J by 6 bases; unmatched bases: 11. This rearrangement joins TRBV28 to TRBJ2-3; 10 bases are shared with TRBD2. The TCR originated in a human donor in good health (CMV status not recorded). Some clones in this sample may be carry-over from other donors' samples. Material for sequencing was PBMCs. CDR3 amino acids: CASSNLAGASPDTQYF. The CDR3 DNA reads TGTGCCAGCAGTAATCTAGCGGGAGCCTCCCCCGATACGCAGTATTTT.